The 18 T cell receptor beta chains below come from one sample, sequenced in a study of blood T cell repertoires in COVID-19. Repertoires were generated with immunoSEQ multiplex PCR, while TCRdb's copy carries only in-frame clones and drops some. Of approximately 86,000 clones listed, around three quarters are singletons. The specimen was peripheral blood. These receptors were taken from a woman between 70 and 85 years old with acute or convalescent COVID-19.

This rearrangement joins TRBV28 to TRBJ2-7; D is uncertain. The CDR3 covers 11 residues. Germline V CDR1 and CDR2: MDHEN, SYDVKM. The V end lost 6 bases, the J end lost 5 bases, and 8 bases lay between the germline ends. The CDR3 loop is CASSRRNEQYF. CDR3 DNA sequence: TGTGCCAGCAGCCGGCGGAACGAGCAGTACTTC.

The chain combines TRBV20-1 with TRBJ1-2; TRBD1 matches at 10 bases. Germline CDR1 reads DFQATT; CDR2 reads SNEGSKA (reference sequence). After removal of 3 bases from V and 2 bases from J, the junction contained 6 bases not matched to a gene. The CDR3 extends over 15 amino acids. This chain's CDR3 is CSASGGQGGNYGYTF. In DNA form, the CDR3 reads TGCAGTGCTAGTGGCGGACAGGGGGGCAACTATGGCTACACCTTC.

This clone appeared a single time. CDR3 in DNA: TGTGCCATCAGGCCGGGACTAGCGGGAGAAGAGCAGTACTTC. Translation gives CAIRPGLAGEEQYF. The chain recombines TRBV10-3 with TRBJ2-7, with 14 bases matching TRBD2. Germline CDR1 is ENHRY and CDR2 is SYGVKD. CDR3 size: 14 residues. Trimming at V came to 6 bases and at J to 7 bases, leaving 5 bases not matched to a gene.

This chain joins TRBV18 and TRBJ1-2, with a tentative D call TRBD1 (6 bases). The CDR3 contains 14 residues. The germline V and J ends were trimmed by 5 bases and 4 bases, with 14 bases remaining between them. Germline lookup yields CDR1 KGHSH and CDR2 LQKENI. The CDR3 DNA sequence: TGTGCCAGCTCAGGAACTACAGGGATCTATGGCTACACCTTC. It codes for CASSGTTGIYGYTF.

The chain combines TRBV30 with TRBJ2-7, with 8 nucleotides matching TRBD2. V lost 5 bases and J lost 6; bases outside the gene matches: 9. Germline loops: CDR1 GTSNPN, CDR2 SVGIG (reference sequence). This CDR3 has 13 residues. CDR3 loop: CAWESGSSGEQYF. The CDR3 coding sequence is TGTGCCTGGGAGAGCGGGAGTAGTGGCGAGCAGTACTTC.

This chain connects TRBV5-1 to TRBJ2-5; 7 bases fit TRBD2. V was pared by 4 bases and J by 2 bases, with 14 bases of the junction left unmatched. The CDR3 is 17 amino acids. Germline CDR1 reads SGHRS; CDR2 reads YFSETQ. The CDR3: CASSRRPLRGNQETQYF. In DNA, the CDR3 is TGCGCCAGCAGCCGGAGGCCGCTGCGGGGGAATCAAGAGACCCAGTACTTC.

Regarding this clone: The DNA is omitted, as the CDR3 cannot be located on it reliably, and the CDR3 follows TCRdb's listing. This chain links TRBV4-3 with TRBJ2-3; whether TRBD2, the table's D call, matches the DNA was not checked. The CDR3 length is 16 residues, termini included. The germline V gene encodes CDR1 LGHNA and CDR2 YSLEER. CDR3 region: CASSHDFRGGSDTQYF.

There are a few counts of this clone. The chain has TRBV2 and TRBJ1-2, with TRBD1 as a possible D gene (6 bases). The CDR3 length is 13 residues. Trimming shortened V by 6 bases and J by 6 bases, and 14 bases separated the two germline ends. Germline CDR1 SNHLY, CDR2 FYNNEI. The CDR3 nucleotides are TGTGCCAGCAGGAGGGACACCGCGGATGGCTACACCTTC. This encodes CASRRDTADGYTF.

The chain recombines TRBV7-8 with TRBJ2-1, with 8 bases identical to TRBD1. Trimming took 7 bases from V and 5 from J; bases not matched to a gene: 7. Germline V gene lookup returns CDR1 SGHVS and CDR2 FQNEAQ. CDR3 length: 14 residues. The CDR3 sequence: CASIEDRVHNEQFF. As DNA, the CDR3 is TGTGCCAGCATAGAGGACAGGGTCCACAATGAGCAGTTCTTC.

The chain uses TRBV3-1 (or the pseudogene TRBV3-2) and TRBJ1-5; maybe TRBD1 (5 bases). CDR1 is LGHDT, CDR2 YNNKEL, per germline (reference sequence). The CDR3 spans 14 residues. Trimming stripped 3 bases from V and 3 bases from J, with 9 bases between. The CDR3 is CASSHGHNNQPQHF. CDR3 DNA: TGTGCCAGCAGCCATGGACACAACAATCAGCCCCAGCATTTT.

J is TRBJ2-2 and V is TRBV5-1; 9 bases are a match to TRBD2. CDR1 is SGHRS and CDR2 is YFSETQ in the germline V gene. The CDR3 has 20 residues. Germline trimming cut 2 bases from V and 2 bases from J; bases unmatched to any gene: 16. The CDR3 DNA reads TGCGCCAGCAGCTTTTTTTCCCCGGGGCTAGCGGGGAGAAACACCGGGGAGCTGTTTTTT. Residues: CASSFFSPGLAGRNTGELFF.

The chain couples TRBV5-8 to TRBJ2-3; D perhaps matches TRBD2 (6 bases). This CDR3 has 14 amino acids. V shed 4 bases and J shed 2 bases, with 11 bases lying between them. The germline CDR1 and CDR2 sequences are SGHTS and YDEGEE. This CDR3 is CASSQKRATDTQYF. The CDR3, as DNA: TGTGCCAGCAGCCAAAAGCGGGCCACAGATACGCAGTATTTT. The entire variable domain, with the rest obtained from reference TRBV5-8 and TRBJ2-3, is as follows: EAGVTQSPTHLIKTRGQQATLRCSPISGHTSVYWYQQALGLGLQFLLWYDEGEERNRGNFPPRFSGRQFPNYSSELNVNALELEDSALYLCASSQKRATDTQYFGPGTRLTVL.

This clone was seen a few times. V is TRBV2 and J is TRBJ1-1, with D perhaps matching TRBD1 (5 bases). Trimming cost V 0 bases and J 0 bases, with 8 bases left between them. This CDR3 spans 15 amino acids. Germline values: CDR1 SNHLY, CDR2 FYNNEI. Written as DNA, the CDR3 is TGTGCCAGCAGTGAAGCGGGGCAGTTGAACACTGAAGCTTTCTTT. It codes for CASSEAGQLNTEAFF.

The chain carries TRBV10-3 and TRBJ2-7; tentative D call: TRBD2 (6 bases). The CDR3 contains 13 residues. Germline loops: CDR1 ENHRY, CDR2 SYGVKD. V was clipped by 3 bases and J by 3 bases, with 9 bases between them. CDR3 nucleotides: TGTGCCATCAGTGAAAAGGGACTCTACGAGCAGTACTTC. This sequence encodes CAISEKGLYEQYF.

The V and J genes are TRBV30 and TRBJ2-2; 11 bases fit TRBD1. Germline-derived CDR1 and CDR2 are GTSNPN and SVGIG (reference sequence). The J segment lost 6 bases and the V segment lost 5 bases, leaving 8 bases of the junction unmatched. The CDR3 is 15 residues long. CDR3 region: CAWGQGARGAGELFF. DNA for the CDR3: TGTGCCTGGGGACAGGGGGCACGGGGTGCCGGGGAGCTGTTTTTT.

The chain combines TRBV29-1 with TRBJ2-7, with 8 bases fitting TRBD1. Germline values: CDR1 SQVTM, CDR2 ANQGSEA. This CDR3 has 12 amino acids. V shed 7 bases, J shed 6 bases, and the junction held 8 bases outside the gene matches. The CDR3 region has the DNA TGCAGCGCCGGGACAGGCATTGGCGAGCAGTACTTC. It specifies CSAGTGIGEQYF.

This clone has only a few counts. The rearrangement uses TRBV16 and TRBJ1-1; D is perhaps TRBD1 (6 bases). In germline, CDR1 is KGHSY, CDR2 FQNENV. V lost 2 bases, J lost 4 bases, and 14 bases lay in between. CDR3 length: 15 amino acids. For the CDR3, the DNA is TGTGCCAGCAGCCAAACAGGGATTGGGAGCACTGAAGCTTTCTTT. Protein sequence: CASSQTGIGSTEAFF.

V is TRBV7-9 and J is TRBJ2-7; D gene unclear. Germline values: CDR1 SEHNR, CDR2 FQNEAQ (reference sequence). Trimming shortened V by 3 bases and J by 1 base, and 10 bases separated the two germline ends. The CDR3 has 14 residues. The CDR3 nucleotides are TGTGCCAGCAGCTTTCTAGGCTTGTCCTACGAGCAGTACTTC. Residues: CASSFLGLSYEQYF. The whole variable domain, remainder taken from reference TRBV7-9 and TRBJ2-7, is DTGVSQNPRHKITKRGQNVTFRCDPISEHNRLYWYRQTLGQGPEFLTYFQNEAQLEKSRLLSDRFSAERPKGSFSTLEIQRTEQGDSAMYLCASSFLGLSYEQYFGPGTRLTVT.